This T cell receptor (beta chain) stems from a study of blood T cell repertoires in COVID-19. Overall study: Acute and convalescent COVID-19 samples came from the United States, Italy and Spain. From T cells, B-cell-depleted T cells, or PBMCs came the material, which was cDNA or gDNA.

Sequenced by immunoSEQ multiplex PCR; TCRdb stores in-frame clones only, minus some. The table records some 150,000 clones, around 86% of them present only once. Germline-derived CDR1 and CDR2 are SGHRS and YFSETQ. The V end lost 1 base, the J end lost 2 bases, and 9 bases lay between the germline ends. The CDR3 has 14 amino acids. The TCR was taken from a woman of 80 years or more with acute or convalescent COVID-19. This chain uses TRBV5-1 with TRBJ1-2, with unresolved D. The specimen sequenced was peripheral blood. In DNA, the CDR3 is TGCGCCAGCAGCTTGTTTCGAGGAAACTATGGCTACACCTTC. This sequence encodes CASSLFRGNYGYTF.